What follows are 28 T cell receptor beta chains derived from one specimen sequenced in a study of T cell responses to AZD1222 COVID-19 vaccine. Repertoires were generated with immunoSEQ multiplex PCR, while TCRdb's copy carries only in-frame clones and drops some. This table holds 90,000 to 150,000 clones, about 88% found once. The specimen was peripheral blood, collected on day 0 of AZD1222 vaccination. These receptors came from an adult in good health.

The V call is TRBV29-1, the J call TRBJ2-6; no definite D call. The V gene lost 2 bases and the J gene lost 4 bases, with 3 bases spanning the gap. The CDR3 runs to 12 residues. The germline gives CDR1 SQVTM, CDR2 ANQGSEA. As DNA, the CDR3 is TGCAGCGTTGAAACGGGGGCCAACGTCCTGACTTTC. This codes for CSVETGANVLTF. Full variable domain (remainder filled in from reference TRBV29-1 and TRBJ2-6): SAVISQKPSRDICQRGTSLTIQCQVDSQVTMMFWYRQQPGQSLTLIATANQGSEATYESGFVIDKFPISRPNLTFSTLTVSNMSPEDSSIYLCSVETGANVLTFGAGSRLTVL.

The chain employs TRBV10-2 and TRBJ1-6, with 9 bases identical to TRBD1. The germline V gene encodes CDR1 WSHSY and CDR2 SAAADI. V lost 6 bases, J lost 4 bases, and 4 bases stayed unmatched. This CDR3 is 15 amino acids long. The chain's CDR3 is CASRAGTGYNSPLHF. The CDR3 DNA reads TGCGCCAGCAGAGCCGGGACAGGGTATAATTCACCCCTCCACTTT.

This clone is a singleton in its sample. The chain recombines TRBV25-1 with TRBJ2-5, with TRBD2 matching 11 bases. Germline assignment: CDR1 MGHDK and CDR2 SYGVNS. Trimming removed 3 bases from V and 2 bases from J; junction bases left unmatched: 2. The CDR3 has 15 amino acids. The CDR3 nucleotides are TGTGCCAGCAGTGATAGCGGGAGGGGGCAAGAGACCCAGTACTTC. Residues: CASSDSGRGQETQYF.

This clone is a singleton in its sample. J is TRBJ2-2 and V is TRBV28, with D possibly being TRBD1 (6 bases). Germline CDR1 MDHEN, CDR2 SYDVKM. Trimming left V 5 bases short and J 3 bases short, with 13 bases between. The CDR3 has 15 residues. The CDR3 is CASSLPQGYTGELFF. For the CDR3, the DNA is TGTGCCAGCAGTCTTCCCCAGGGGTACACCGGGGAGCTGTTTTTT.

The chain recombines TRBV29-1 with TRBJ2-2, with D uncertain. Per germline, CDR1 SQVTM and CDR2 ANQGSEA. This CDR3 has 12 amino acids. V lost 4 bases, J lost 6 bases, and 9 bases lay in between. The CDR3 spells CSVGRGAGELFF. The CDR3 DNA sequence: TGCAGCGTTGGGCGCGGAGCCGGGGAGCTGTTTTTT.

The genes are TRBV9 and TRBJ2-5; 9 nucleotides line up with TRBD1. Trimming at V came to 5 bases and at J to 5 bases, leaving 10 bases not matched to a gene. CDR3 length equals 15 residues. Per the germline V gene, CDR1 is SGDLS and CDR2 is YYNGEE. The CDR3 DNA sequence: TGTGCCAGCAGTGGTAACAGGGGGCTAGTGGAGACCCAGTACTTC. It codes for CASSGNRGLVETQYF.

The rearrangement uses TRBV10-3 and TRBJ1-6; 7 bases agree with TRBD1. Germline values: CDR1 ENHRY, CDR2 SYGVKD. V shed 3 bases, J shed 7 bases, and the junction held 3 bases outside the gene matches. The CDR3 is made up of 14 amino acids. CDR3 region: CAISDEGANSPLHF. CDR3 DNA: TGTGCCATCAGTGATGAGGGGGCGAATTCACCCCTCCACTTT.

CDR3 loop: CASSHPWGSEQFF. The CDR3 DNA sequence: TGCGCCAGCAGTCATCCCTGGGGGAGCGAGCAGTTCTTC. The rearrangement joins TRBV23-1 to TRBJ2-1; D is possibly TRBD1 or TRBD2 (5 bases each). TRBV23-1 is an ORF; its function is uncertain. V was shortened by 3 bases and J by 10 bases, with 13 bases between the two germline ends. This CDR3 comprises 13 residues.

CDR3 nucleotide sequence: TGTGCCAGCAGTTACGGGCCCGGGACAGGGGGAGAGACCCAGTACTTC. This translates into CASSYGPGTGGETQYF. This chain connects TRBV6-6 to TRBJ2-5; 11 positions match TRBD1. V lost 2 bases, J lost 4 bases, and 6 bases stayed unmatched. The CDR3 runs to 16 residues. The germline V gene has CDR1 MNHNY and CDR2 SVGAGI (reference sequence).

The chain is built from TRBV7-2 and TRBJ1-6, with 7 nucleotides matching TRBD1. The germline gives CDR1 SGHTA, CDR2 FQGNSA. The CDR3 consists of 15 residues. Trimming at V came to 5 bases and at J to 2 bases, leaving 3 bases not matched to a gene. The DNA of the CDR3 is TGTGCCAGCAGCCCTGGGACAGCCTATAATTCACCCCTCCACTTT. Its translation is CASSPGTAYNSPLHF.

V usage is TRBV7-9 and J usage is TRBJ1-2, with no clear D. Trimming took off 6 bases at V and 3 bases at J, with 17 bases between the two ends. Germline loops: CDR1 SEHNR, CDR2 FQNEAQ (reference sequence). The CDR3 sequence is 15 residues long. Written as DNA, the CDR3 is TGTGCCAGCAGTGTTGGAGGGTTGCATGACTATGGCTACACCTTC. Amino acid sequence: CASSVGGLHDYGYTF.

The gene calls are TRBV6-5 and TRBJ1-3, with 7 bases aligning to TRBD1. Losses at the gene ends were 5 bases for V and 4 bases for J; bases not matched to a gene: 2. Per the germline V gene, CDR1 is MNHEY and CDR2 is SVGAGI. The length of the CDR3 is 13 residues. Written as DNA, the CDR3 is TGTGCCAGCAGTCGGGACAGCGGAAACACCATATATTTT. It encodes CASSRDSGNTIYF.

The CDR3 sequence is CAWATGYNEQFF. Here the CDR3 DNA reads TGTGCCTGGGCGACAGGCTACAATGAGCAGTTCTTC. The V call is TRBV30, the J call TRBJ2-1; possibly TRBD1 for D (6 bases). The CDR3 is 12 residues long. CDR1 GTSNPN and CDR2 SVGIG come from the germline V gene (reference sequence). Trimming pared 5 bases from V and 3 bases from J, leaving 8 bases between. Based on the CDR3 plus reference TRBV30 and TRBJ2-1, the full variable domain is SQTIHQWPATLVQPVGSPLSLECTVEGTSNPNLYWYRQAAGRGLQLLFYSVGIGQISSEVPQNLSASRPQDRQFILSSKKLLLSDSGFYLCAWATGYNEQFFGPGTRLTVL.

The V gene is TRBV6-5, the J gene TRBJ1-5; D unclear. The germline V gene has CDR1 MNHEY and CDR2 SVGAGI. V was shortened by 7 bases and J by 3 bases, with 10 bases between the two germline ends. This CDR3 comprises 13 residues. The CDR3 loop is CASKEESNQPQHF. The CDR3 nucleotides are TGTGCCAGCAAGGAAGAGTCCAATCAGCCCCAGCATTTT.

The CDR3 protein is CASSSAGLAGKETQYF. CDR3 DNA sequence: TGTGCCAGCAGCTCCGCTGGACTAGCGGGAAAAGAGACCCAGTACTTC. This chain links TRBV5-4 with TRBJ2-5, with TRBD2 matching 12 bases. V shed 3 bases, J shed 3 bases, and the junction held 6 bases outside the gene matches. Germline V gene data show CDR1 as SGHNT and CDR2 as YYREEE (reference sequence). This CDR3 region has 16 residues.

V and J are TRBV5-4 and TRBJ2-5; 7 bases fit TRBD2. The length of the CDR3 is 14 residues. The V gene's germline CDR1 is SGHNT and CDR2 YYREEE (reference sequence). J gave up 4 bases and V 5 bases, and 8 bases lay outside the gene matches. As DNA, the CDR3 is TGTGCCAGCAGTGATGGACTAGAACGAGAGACCCAGTACTTC. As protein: CASSDGLERETQYF.

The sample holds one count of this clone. As DNA, the CDR3 is TGTGCCAGTAGTATTCGTCAGGGGGCGAGGGGCTACACCTTC. Its translation: CASSIRQGARGYTF. The rearrangement uses TRBV19 and TRBJ1-2; 8 bases are shared with TRBD1. CDR1 and CDR2 from the germline V gene are LNHDA and SQIVND (reference sequence). After removal of 3 bases from V and 8 bases from J, the junction contained 8 bases not matched to a gene. CDR3 length equals 14 residues. The full variable domain, completed using reference TRBV19 and TRBJ1-2, is DGGITQSPKYLFRKEGQNVTLSCEQNLNHDAMYWYRQDPGQGLRLIYYSQIVNDFQKGDIAEGYSVSREKKESFPLTVTSAQKNPTAFYLCASSIRQGARGYTFGSGTRLTVV.

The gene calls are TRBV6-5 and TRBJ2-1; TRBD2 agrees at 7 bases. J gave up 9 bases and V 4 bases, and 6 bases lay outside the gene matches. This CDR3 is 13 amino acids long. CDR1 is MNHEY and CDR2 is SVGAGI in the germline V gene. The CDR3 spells CASSSAGIREQFF. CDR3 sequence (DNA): TGTGCCAGCAGTTCAGCGGGAATCCGTGAGCAGTTCTTC.

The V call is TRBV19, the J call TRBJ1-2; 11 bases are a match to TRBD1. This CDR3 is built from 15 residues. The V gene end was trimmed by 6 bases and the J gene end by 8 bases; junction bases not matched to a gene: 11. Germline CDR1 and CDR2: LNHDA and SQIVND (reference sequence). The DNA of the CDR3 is TGTGCCAGTAGGCCTAGGACAGGGGGCGCGGAAGGCTACACCTTC. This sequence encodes CASRPRTGGAEGYTF.

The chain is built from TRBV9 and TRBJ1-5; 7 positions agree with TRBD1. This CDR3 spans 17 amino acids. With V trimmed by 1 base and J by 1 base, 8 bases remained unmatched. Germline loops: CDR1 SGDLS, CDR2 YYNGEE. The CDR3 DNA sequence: TGTGCCAGCAGCGTATCCCTCCCGGGACAGAGCAATCAGCCCCAGCATTTT. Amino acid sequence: CASSVSLPGQSNQPQHF.

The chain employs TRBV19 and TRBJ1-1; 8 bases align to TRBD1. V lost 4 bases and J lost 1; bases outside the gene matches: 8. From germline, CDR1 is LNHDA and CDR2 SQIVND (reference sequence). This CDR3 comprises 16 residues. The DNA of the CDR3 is TGTGCCAGTAGTACTACAGGGGGGAGAGGGAACACTGAAGCTTTCTTT. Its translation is CASSTTGGRGNTEAFF.

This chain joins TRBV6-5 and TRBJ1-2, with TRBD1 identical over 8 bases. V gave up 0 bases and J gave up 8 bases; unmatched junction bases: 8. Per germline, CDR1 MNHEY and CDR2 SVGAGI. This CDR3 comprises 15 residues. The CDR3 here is CASSYSIDRGYGYTF. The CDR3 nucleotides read TGTGCCAGCAGTTACTCCATAGACAGGGGATACGGCTACACCTTC.

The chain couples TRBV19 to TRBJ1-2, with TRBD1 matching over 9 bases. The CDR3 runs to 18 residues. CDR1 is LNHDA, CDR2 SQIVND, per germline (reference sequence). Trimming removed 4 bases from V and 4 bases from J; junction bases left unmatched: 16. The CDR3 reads CASSNRSSTGGKGYGYTF. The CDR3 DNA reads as TGTGCCAGTAGTAATAGATCCTCGACAGGGGGAAAGGGCTATGGCTACACCTTC.

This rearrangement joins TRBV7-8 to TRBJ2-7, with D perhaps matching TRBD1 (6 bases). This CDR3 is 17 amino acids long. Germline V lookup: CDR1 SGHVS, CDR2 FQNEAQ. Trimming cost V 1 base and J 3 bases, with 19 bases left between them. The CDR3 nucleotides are TGTGCCAGCAGCTTAGAGGGGGTGGGTAGCGCCGACTACGAGCAGTACTTC. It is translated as CASSLEGVGSADYEQYF.

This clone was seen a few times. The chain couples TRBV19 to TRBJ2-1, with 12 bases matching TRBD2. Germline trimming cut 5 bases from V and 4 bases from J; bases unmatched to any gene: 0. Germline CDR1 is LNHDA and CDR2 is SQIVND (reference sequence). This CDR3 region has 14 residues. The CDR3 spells CASSLAGGYNEQFF. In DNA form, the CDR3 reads TGTGCCAGTAGTCTAGCGGGAGGGTACAATGAGCAGTTCTTC.

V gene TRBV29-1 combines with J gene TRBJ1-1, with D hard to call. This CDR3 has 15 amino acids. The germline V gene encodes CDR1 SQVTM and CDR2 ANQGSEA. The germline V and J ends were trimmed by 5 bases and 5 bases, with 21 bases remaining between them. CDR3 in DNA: TGCAGCGTTCCTGGGGTCAGGATATATGGGACTGAAGCTTTCTTT. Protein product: CSVPGVRIYGTEAFF.

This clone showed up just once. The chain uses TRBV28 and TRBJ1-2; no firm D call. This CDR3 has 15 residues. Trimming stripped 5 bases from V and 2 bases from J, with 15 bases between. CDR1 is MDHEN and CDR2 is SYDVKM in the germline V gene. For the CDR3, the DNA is TGTGCCAGCAGTCCTGGGTTTAGCAAAAACTATGGCTACACCTTC. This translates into CASSPGFSKNYGYTF.

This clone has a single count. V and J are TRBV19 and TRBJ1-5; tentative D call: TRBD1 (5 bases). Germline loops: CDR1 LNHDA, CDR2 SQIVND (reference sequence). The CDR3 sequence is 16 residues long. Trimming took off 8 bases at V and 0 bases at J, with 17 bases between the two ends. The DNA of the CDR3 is TGTGCCAGTGGGGGGACGAGGGGAAATAGCAATCAGCCCCAGCATTTT. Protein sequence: CASGGTRGNSNQPQHF. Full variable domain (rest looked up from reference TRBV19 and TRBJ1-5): DGGITQSPKYLFRKEGQNVTLSCEQNLNHDAMYWYRQDPGQGLRLIYYSQIVNDFQKGDIAEGYSVSREKKESFPLTVTSAQKNPTAFYLCASGGTRGNSNQPQHFGDGTRLSIL.